These 8 T cell receptor beta chains came from one sample sequenced in a study of Graves' ophthalmopathy and Graves' hyperthyroidism. TCR beta CDR3 amplification used RNA transcripts. After a first-round RT-PCR with HTBI primers, a second-round multiplex PCR was run. In TCRdb, the multiplex PCR reads were re-called with MiXCR into one record per CDR3 protein. The sample has over a million distinct CDR3 sequences, 36% seen once. Sequencing used peripheral blood or thyroid tissue (not recorded which). These TCRs come from an adult man with Graves' hyperthyroidism.

V usage is TRBV27 and J usage is TRBJ1-5; D unresolved. The germline V and J ends were trimmed by 4 bases and 7 bases, with 17 bases remaining between them. Germline loops: CDR1 MNHEY, CDR2 SMNVEV (reference sequence). The CDR3 has 15 residues. CDR3 region: CASSSRGTGMQPQHF. The CDR3 DNA reads TGTGCCAGCAGTTCCCGGGGAACGGGGATGCAGCCCCAGCATTTT.

This clonotype appeared a few times. The J gene is TRBJ1-5, the V gene TRBV4-3; 9 positions agree with TRBD1. This CDR3 is 17 amino acids long. Germline V gene sequence: CDR1 LGHNA, CDR2 YSLEER. V trimming: 2 bases; J trimming: 2 bases; junction bases outside the gene matches: 7. As DNA, the CDR3 is TGCGCCAGCAGCCAATCCGGGACAGGGAACGGCAATCAGCCCCAGCATTTT. Protein sequence: CASSQSGTGNGNQPQHF.

In this sample, this clonotype turned up a few times. This chain links TRBV27 with TRBJ1-1; TRBD1 aligns across 7 bases. Losses at the gene ends were 4 bases for V and 3 bases for J; bases not matched to a gene: 8. Germline V gene sequence: CDR1 MNHEY, CDR2 SMNVEV (reference sequence). CDR3 size: 15 residues. The CDR3 DNA sequence: TGTGCCAGCAGTTCATACAGGGGAGGGTACACTGAAGCTTTCTTT. Its protein product is CASSSYRGGYTEAFF.

A few counts support this clonotype. The V gene is TRBV20-1, the J gene TRBJ1-2, with 8 bases matching TRBD1. The CDR3 runs 13 residues. Germline V gene lookup returns CDR1 DFQATT and CDR2 SNEGSKA (reference sequence). Written as DNA, the CDR3 is TGCAGAGGAGGACAGGGAGTCAACTATGGCTACACCTTC. This sequence encodes CRGGQGVNYGYTF.

This clonotype was recorded many times. This chain connects TRBV9 to TRBJ1-3; D not resolved. Trimming took 4 bases from V and 11 from J, leaving 13 bases between them. The CDR3 contains 12 residues. CDR1 and CDR2 from the germline V gene are SGDLS and YYNGEE. CDR3: CASSPSGVPIYF. CDR3 DNA: TGTGCCAGCAGCCCCAGCGGAGTCCCCATATATTTT. The variable domain in full, with the rest retrieved from reference TRBV9 and TRBJ1-3, is DSGVTQTPKHLITATGQRVTLRCSPRSGDLSVYWYQQSLDQGLQFLIQYYNGEERAKGNILERFSAQQFPDLHSELNLSSLELGDSALYFCASSPSGVPIYFGEGSWLTVV.

The chain links TRBV10-3 to TRBJ2-5; no reliable D call. Trimming took 2 bases from V and 2 from J, leaving 6 bases between them. This CDR3 comprises 13 residues. Per germline, CDR1 ENHRY and CDR2 SYGVKD. CDR3 residues: CAISEDGQETQYF. CDR3 coding DNA: TGTGCCATCAGTGAGGATGGGCAAGAGACCCAGTACTTC.

The chain links TRBV4-1 to TRBJ2-5; 11 bases map to TRBD2. Germline values: CDR1 MGHRA, CDR2 YSYEKL. The V segment lost 4 bases and the J segment 3 bases; nucleotides outside the gene matches: 7. The CDR3 is 16 amino acids. The CDR3 spells CASSPLSGREKETQYF. CDR3 in DNA: TGCGCCAGCAGCCCTCTTAGCGGGAGGGAAAAAGAGACCCAGTACTTC.

This clonotype was seen at least ten times. The CDR3 sequence is CASSPPETQYF. The CDR3 coding sequence is TGTGCCAGCAGTCCCCCGGAGACCCAGTACTTC. The chain couples TRBV7-9 to TRBJ2-5; D ambiguous. Germline lookup yields CDR1 SEHNR and CDR2 FQNEAQ (reference sequence). V gave up 6 bases and J gave up 5 bases, with 7 bases separating them. The CDR3 is 11 residues long. The whole variable domain, filled in from reference TRBV7-9 and TRBJ2-5, reads DTGVSQNPRHKITKRGQNVTFRCDPISEHNRLYWYRQTLGQGPEFLTYFQNEAQLEKSRLLSDRFSAERPKGSFSTLEIQRTEQGDSAMYLCASSPPETQYFGPGTRLLVL.